This T cell receptor (beta chain) was recorded in a study of T cell repertoires in cytomegalovirus infection. TCRdb re-called the reads through MiXCR, storing one row per CDR3 protein. The sample carries approximately 470,000 distinct CDR3 sequences, about 44% recorded once. As for this clonotype: Its target is not known.

The V and J ends lost 3 bases and 5 bases, in that order; junction bases with no gene match: 8. Germline V CDR1 and CDR2: SGHNT, YYREEE (reference sequence). The CDR3 sequence is 17 residues long. The genes are TRBV5-4 and TRBJ2-3; 14 positions agree with TRBD2. This sequence was found in a human donor in good health (CMV status not recorded). Some clones in this sample may be carry-over from other donors' samples. Sequenced here: cultured PBMCs, sampled from culture after CMV antigen stimulation. The CDR3 region has the DNA TGTGCCAGCAGCTCCGCGACTAGCGGGGGGGCCGAAGATACGCAGTATTTT. Its translation is CASSSATSGGAEDTQYF. The entire variable domain, with the rest obtained from reference TRBV5-4 and TRBJ2-3, is as follows: ETGVTQSPTHLIKTRGQQVTLRCSSQSGHNTVSWYQQALGQGPQFIFQYYREEENGRGNFPPRFSGLQFPNYSSELNVNALELDDSALYLCASSSATSGGAEDTQYFGPGTRLTVL.